The rows below give T cell receptor beta chains drawn from one sample of a study of cytomegalovirus exposure and HLA in healthy donors. Sequencing used immunoSEQ multiplex PCR; TCRdb keeps in-frame clones, though not all of them. The table shows around 150,000 clones, with roughly 8.8% occurring only once. Material: PBMCs. These receptor sequences come from a woman between 40 and 50 years old in good health and CMV-seropositive. The CDR3 runs from the conserved cysteine through the conserved F or W. Fields, in order: clone size, D gene, V gene, J gene, CDR3 DNA, CDR3 protein. The D gene is left open where the match is weak. Clone size is stated in some rows and not others, as once, few, many or a class when expanded.

>few|NA|TRBV7-2|TRBJ2-3
TGTGCCAGCAGCTCCCTTAGTGGTGGTACGCAGTATTTT
CASSSLSGGTQYF
>few|TRBD1|TRBV5-1|TRBJ2-5
TGCGCCAGCAGCTTGGGAGGGGGCGAGACCCAGTACTTC
CASSLGGGETQYF
>few|TRBD2|TRBV6-1|TRBJ2-7
TGTGCCAGCAGTCCACTAGCGGGGGGGCCCTACGAGCAGTACTTC
CASSPLAGGPYEQYF
>few|TRBD1|TRBV9|TRBJ2-2
TGTGCCAGCAGCCCCCGGACAGGGACCGGGGAGCTGTTTTTT
CASSPRTGTGELFF
>NA|NA|TRBV7-3|TRBJ2-2
TGTGCCAGCAGCCCTCGACTAGCGAACACCGGGGAGCTGTTTTTT
CASSPRLANTGELFF
>NA|NA|TRBV7-2|TRBJ1-2
TGTGCCAGCAGCCGAGGGGGTAACTATGGCTACACCTTC
CASSRGGNYGYTF
>NA|TRBD1|TRBV19|TRBJ1-5
TGTGCCAGTAGTAGGACAGGCGCTGGGGTTAGCCAGCCCCAGCATTTT
CASSRTGAGVSQPQHF
>NA|TRBD1|TRBV2|TRBJ2-2
TGTGCCAGTCGACCGGGACAGGGACACACCGGGGAGCTGTTTTTT
CASRPGQGHTGELFF
>many|NA|TRBV19|TRBJ2-1
TGTGCCAGTAGTGTTCAGGGCTACAATGAGCAGTTCTTC
CASSVQGYNEQFF
>few|TRBD1|TRBV6-5|TRBJ1-2
TGTGCCAGCAGCCCCTGGACAGGAGCTAACTATGGCTACACCTTC
CASSPWTGANYGYTF
>NA|NA|TRBV5-1|TRBJ2-1
TGCGCCAGCAGCTTGGGAACCAGGGGAAATGACAATGAGCAGTTCTTC
CASSLGTRGNDNEQFF
>NA|NA|TRBV5-1|TRBJ2-1
TGCGCCAGCAGCTTAGGGCAGGGGTTCAATGAGCAGTTCTTC
CASSLGQGFNEQFF
>few|NA|TRBV4-1|TRBJ2-3
TGCGCCAGCAGCCAACTAGCATTACCAGATACGCAGTATTTT
CASSQLALPDTQYF
>NA|NA|TRBV9|TRBJ2-7
TGTGCCAGCAGCGTAGGGGCGGGGGCCGGTCGATACGAGCAGTACTTC
CASSVGAGAGRYEQYF
>NA|NA|TRBV7-9|TRBJ1-1
TGTGCCAGCAGCTTTAAAGACAGGTACGCGATGAACACTGAAGCTTTCTTT
CASSFKDRYAMNTEAFF
>few|NA|TRBV7-6|TRBJ1-1
TGTGCCAGCAGCCCAACCCCGGAGGTCACTGAAGCTTTCTTT
CASSPTPEVTEAFF
>few|NA|TRBV6-5|TRBJ1-6
TGTGCCAGCAGTTACATCGGGAGGGGAGGTTCACCCCTCCACTTT
CASSYIGRGGSPLHF
>few|TRBD2|TRBV5-4|TRBJ2-4
TGTGCCAGCAGCTCGGGTTCGGTTGGACTAGCGGGGGAAGCCAAAAACATTCAGTACTTC
CASSSGSVGLAGEAKNIQYF
>few|TRBD1|TRBV11-2|TRBJ2-7
TGTGCCAGCAGCCTACAGGGGTACGAGCAGTACTTC
CASSLQGYEQYF
>few|NA|TRBV4-1|TRBJ1-2
TGCGCCAGCAGCCAAGATCGGGTGACCGGCTACACCTTC
CASSQDRVTGYTF
>few|TRBD2|TRBV5-1|TRBJ2-5
TGCGCCAGCAGCCGTGGACTAGCGGGGGGCCAACAAGAGACCCAGTACTTC
CASSRGLAGGQQETQYF